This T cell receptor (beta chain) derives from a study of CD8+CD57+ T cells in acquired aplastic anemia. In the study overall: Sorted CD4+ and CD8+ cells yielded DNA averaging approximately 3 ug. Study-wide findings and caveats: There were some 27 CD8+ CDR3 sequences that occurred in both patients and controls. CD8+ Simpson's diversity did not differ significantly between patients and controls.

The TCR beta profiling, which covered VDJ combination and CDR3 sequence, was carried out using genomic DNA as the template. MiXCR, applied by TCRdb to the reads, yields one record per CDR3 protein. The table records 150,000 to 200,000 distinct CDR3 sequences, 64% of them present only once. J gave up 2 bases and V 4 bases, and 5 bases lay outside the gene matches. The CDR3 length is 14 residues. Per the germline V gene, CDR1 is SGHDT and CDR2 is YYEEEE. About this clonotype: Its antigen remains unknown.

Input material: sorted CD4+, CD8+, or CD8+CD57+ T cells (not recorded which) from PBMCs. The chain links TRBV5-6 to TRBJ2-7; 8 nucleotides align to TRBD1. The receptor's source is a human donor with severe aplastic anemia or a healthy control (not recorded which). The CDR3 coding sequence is TGTGCCAGCAGCACCGGACAGGGAACCTACGAGCAGTACTTC. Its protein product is CASSTGQGTYEQYF.